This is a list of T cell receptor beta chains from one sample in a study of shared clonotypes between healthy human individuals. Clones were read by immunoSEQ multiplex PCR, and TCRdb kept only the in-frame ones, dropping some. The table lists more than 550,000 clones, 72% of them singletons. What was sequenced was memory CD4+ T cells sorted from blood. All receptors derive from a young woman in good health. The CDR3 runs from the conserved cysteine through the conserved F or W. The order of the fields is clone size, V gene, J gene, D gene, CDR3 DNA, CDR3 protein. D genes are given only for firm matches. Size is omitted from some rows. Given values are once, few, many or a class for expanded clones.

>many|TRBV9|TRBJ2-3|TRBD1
TGTGCCAGCAGCGTAGGCGACAGGGTAGGGACAGATACGCAGTATTTT
CASSVGDRVGTDTQYF
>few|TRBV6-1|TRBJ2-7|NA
TGTGCCAGCAGTGAAGCGGACGCAGGGGAGTACGAGCAGTACTTC
CASSEADAGEYEQYF
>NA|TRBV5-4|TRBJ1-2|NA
TGTGCCAGCAGCTTGGAGTGGCCCCGCGGTGGCTACACCTTC
CASSLEWPRGGYTF
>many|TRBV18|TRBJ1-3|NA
TGTGCCAGCTCACCACCTGTGTATTCTGGAAACACCATATATTTT
CASSPPVYSGNTIYF
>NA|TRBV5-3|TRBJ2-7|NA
TGTGCCAGCAGCTTGGGGGACCCCTCCGAGCAGTACTTC
CASSLGDPSEQYF
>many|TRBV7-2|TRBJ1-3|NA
TGTGCCAGCAGCCCAACAAACTCTGGAAACACCATATATTTT
CASSPTNSGNTIYF
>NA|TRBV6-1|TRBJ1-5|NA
TGTGCCAGCAGTGAATTTGGGAATAGCAATCAGCCCCAGCATTTT
CASSEFGNSNQPQHF
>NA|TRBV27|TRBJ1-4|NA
TGTGCCAGCAGTGGGGGTGTCGCGAGGGGAGAAAAACTGTTTTTT
CASSGGVARGEKLFF
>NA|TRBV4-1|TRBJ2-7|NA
TGCGCCAGCAGCCCGGGACCTCCGGGGCACTACGAGCAGTACTTC
CASSPGPPGHYEQYF
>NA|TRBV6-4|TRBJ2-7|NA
TGTGCCAGCACCTGGACCACCGAGGGACGGGGCGAGCAGTACTTC
CASTWTTEGRGEQYF
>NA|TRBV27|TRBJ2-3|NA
TGTGCCAGCAGTCAGTCTAGTGGTATCACAGATACGCAGTATTTT
CASSQSSGITDTQYF
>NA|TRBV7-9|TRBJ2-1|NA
TGTGCCAGCAGCCGACAGCCGGGAGTCTACAATGAGCAGTTCTTC
CASSRQPGVYNEQFF
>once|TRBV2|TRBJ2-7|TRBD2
TGTGCCAGCAGTGAACGATGGCTAGCGGGAGGCTACGAGCAGTACTTC
CASSERWLAGGYEQYF
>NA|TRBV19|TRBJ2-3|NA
TGTGCCAGTAGTGCCCGCCGGCAGAGGGTGGTGGGCACAGATACGCAGTATTTT
CASSARRQRVVGTDTQYF
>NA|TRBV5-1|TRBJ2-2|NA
TGCGCCAGCATGCTAGGGTCGAGCACCGGGGAGCTGTTTTTT
CASMLGSSTGELFF
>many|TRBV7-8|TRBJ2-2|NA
TGTGCCAGCAGACAAATCAGGAACACCGGGGAGCTGTTTTTT
CASRQIRNTGELFF
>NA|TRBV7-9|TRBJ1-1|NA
TGTGCCAGCAGCTTATTAGGCGAGGGCACTGAAGCTTTCTTT
CASSLLGEGTEAFF
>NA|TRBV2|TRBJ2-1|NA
TGTGCCAGCAGTATTAGGATGGCCAACAATGAGCAGTTCTTC
CASSIRMANNEQFF
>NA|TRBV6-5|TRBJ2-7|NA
TGTGCCAGCAGTTATGACGGTAGCTCCTACGAGCAGTACTTC
CASSYDGSSYEQYF
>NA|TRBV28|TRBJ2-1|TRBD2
TGTGCCAGCAGTTGGCCAATTACTAGCGGGAGCTCCCATGAGCAGTTCTTC
CASSWPITSGSSHEQFF
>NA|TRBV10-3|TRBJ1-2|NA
TGTGCCATCAGTGAAGGCCCTTCTACTAACTATGGCTACACCTTC
CAISEGPSTNYGYTF
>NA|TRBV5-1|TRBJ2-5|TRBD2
TGCGCCAGCAGCCCGGGACTAGCGGGAGTCTTAGGAGAGACCCAGTACTTC
CASSPGLAGVLGETQYF
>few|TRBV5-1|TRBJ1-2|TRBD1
TGCGCCAGCAGCTTGGGGACAGGGACAGTTGGCTACACCTTC
CASSLGTGTVGYTF
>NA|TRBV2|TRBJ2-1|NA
TGTGCCAGCAGTAAGGGACTGGCCTACAATGAGCAGTTCTTC
CASSKGLAYNEQFF
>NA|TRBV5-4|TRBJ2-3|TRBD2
TGTGCCAGCAGCTTCGCGGGAGCAAGTGGAGATACGCAGTATTTT
CASSFAGASGDTQYF
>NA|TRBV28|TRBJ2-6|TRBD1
TGTGCCAGTATAGGGACAGCCTTCTCTGGGGCCAACGTCCTGACTTTC
CASIGTAFSGANVLTF
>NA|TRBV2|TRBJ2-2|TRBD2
TGTGCCAGCGCGGGAGCTCGCACCGGGGAGCTGTTTTTT
CASAGARTGELFF
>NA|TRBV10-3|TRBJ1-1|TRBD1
TGTGCCATCAGTACAGGGGCGAACACTGAAGCTTTCTTT
CAISTGANTEAFF
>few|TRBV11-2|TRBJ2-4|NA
TGTGCCAGCAGCTTCGATGACATTCAGTACTTC
CASSFDDIQYF
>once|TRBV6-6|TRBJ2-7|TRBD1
TGTGCCAGCAGTTACAATCCGGGACAGGGGAGCTACGAGCAGTACTTC
CASSYNPGQGSYEQYF
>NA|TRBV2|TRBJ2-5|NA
TGTGCCAGCAGTGAGGGGGGTTCTTACTTC
CASSEGGSYF
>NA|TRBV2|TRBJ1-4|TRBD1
TGTGCCAGCAGACGACAGGGGCCAGCTGAAAAACTGTTTTTT
CASRRQGPAEKLFF
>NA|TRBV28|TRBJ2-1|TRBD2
TGTGCCAGCAGTTTAACTAGCGGGAGTGATGAGCAGTTCTTC
CASSLTSGSDEQFF
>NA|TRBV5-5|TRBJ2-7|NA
TGTGCCAGCAGCTTGGTAGCCTACGAGCAGTACTTC
CASSLVAYEQYF
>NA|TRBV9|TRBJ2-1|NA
TGTGCCAGCAGCGTACTTTTTGGTGGCTTCACTAATGAGCAGTTCTTC
CASSVLFGGFTNEQFF
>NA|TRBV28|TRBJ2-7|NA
TGTGCCAGCAGTTTCGCAGCTAGGTCCTCCTACGAGCAGTACTTC
CASSFAARSSYEQYF
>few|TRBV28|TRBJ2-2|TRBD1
TGTGCCAGTTCTTCCTCCGGGACAGGGGGGACCGGGGAGCTGTTTTTT
CASSSSGTGGTGELFF
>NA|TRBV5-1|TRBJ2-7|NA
TGCGCCAGCAGCTTTTTGGGACATCCTGACTCCTACGAGCAGTACTTC
CASSFLGHPDSYEQYF
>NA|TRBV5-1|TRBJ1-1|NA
TGCGCCAGCAGGCTTTTTTGGACGGAGCGTGAAGCTTTCTTT
CASRLFWTEREAFF
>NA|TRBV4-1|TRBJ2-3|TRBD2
TGCGCCAGCAGCCAAGAACTGGGACTAGCGGGAGGGCCCGGCACAGATACGCAGTATTTT
CASSQELGLAGGPGTDTQYF
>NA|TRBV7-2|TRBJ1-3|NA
TGTGCCAGCAGCGGAGCGGGGGGGCCTGGAAACACCATATATTTT
CASSGAGGPGNTIYF
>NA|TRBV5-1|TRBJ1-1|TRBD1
TGCGCCAGCAGCAGCGGGACAGAGAACACTGAAGCTTTCTTT
CASSSGTENTEAFF
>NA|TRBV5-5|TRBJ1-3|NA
TGTGCCAGCAGCCTCCAAGTTACTGGAAACACCATATATTTT
CASSLQVTGNTIYF
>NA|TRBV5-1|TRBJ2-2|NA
TGCGCCAGCAGCTTGGCCAAAGGCCCGTACACCGGGGAGCTGTTTTTT
CASSLAKGPYTGELFF
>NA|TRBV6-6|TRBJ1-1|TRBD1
TGTGCCAGCAGTTCCGAGACAGGGTGGGACACTGAAGCTTTCTTT
CASSSETGWDTEAFF
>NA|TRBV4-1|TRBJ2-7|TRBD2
TGCGCCAGCAGCCAAGAAGGCCTCAGGGGGACTAGCGGGAGCTCATTGTACGAGCAGTACTTC
CASSQEGLRGTSGSSLYEQYF
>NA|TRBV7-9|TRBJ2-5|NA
TGTGCCAGCAGCTTAGATCACGGGACAGAGACCCAGTACTTC
CASSLDHGTETQYF
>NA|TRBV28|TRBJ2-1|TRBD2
TGTGCCAGCAGTTGGGGACTAGCGGGAAGTCCAAATGAGCAGTTCTTC
CASSWGLAGSPNEQFF
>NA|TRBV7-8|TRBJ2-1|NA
TGTGCCAGCAGCTTACGGGACGGAAGGGCAAATGAGCAGTTCTTC
CASSLRDGRANEQFF
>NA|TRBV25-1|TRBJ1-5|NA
TGTGCCAGCAGTGCCCCTGGCGCCACGGAGCCCCAGCATTTT
CASSAPGATEPQHF
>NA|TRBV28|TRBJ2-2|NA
TGTGCCGGGTGGAGCAGGGAAAGGGCCAAGCTGTTTTTT
CAGWSRERAKLFF